The rows below give T cell receptor beta chains drawn from one sample of a study of shared T cell receptors in the human thymus. Assay used: immunoSEQ multiplex PCR; TCRdb lists only in-frame clones, some missing. The sample shows 650,000 to 950,000 clones, roughly 88% of them seen only once. These data were likewise used in another study, on human thymus T cells.

The sequencing input was thymocytes. Receptors originate from a girl in the first two years of life with a congenital heart defect. Both conserved end residues are part of each CDR3. A D gene is named only where the DNA matches it firmly. Size is omitted from some rows. Given values are once, few, many or a class for expanded clones.

TRBV19	-	-	TRBJ1-6	CASSMGGVVWSPLHF	TGTGCCAGTAGTATGGGCGGGGTGGTATGGTCACCCCTCCACTTT
TRBV19	-	-	TRBJ1-5	CASSTLWTECNQPQHF	TGTGCCAGTAGTACCTTATGGACAGAATGCAATCAGCCCCAGCATTTT
TRBV19	TRBD1	-	TRBJ2-3	CASSNRRDRRGTDTQYF	TGTGCCAGTAGTAACCGCCGGGACAGACGAGGCACAGATACGCAGTATTTT
TRBV19	-	-	TRBJ2-3	CASSMRGHPSTDTQYF	TGTGCCAGTAGTATGCGGGGCCACCCTAGCACAGATACGCAGTATTTT
TRBV4-1	-	-	TRBJ2-5	CASSHHRALETQYF	TGCGCCAGCAGCCACCACAGGGCCCTGGAGACCCAGTACTTC
TRBV28	TRBD1	-	TRBJ1-6	CASSRGQESSPLHF	TGTGCCAGCAGTCGTGGACAGGAGAGCTCACCCCTCCACTTT
TRBV5-1	-	-	TRBJ1-2	CASPSGWSGYGYTF	TGCGCCAGCCCCTCAGGGTGGAGTGGCTATGGCTACACCTTC
TRBV18	TRBD1	-	TRBJ1-2	CASSPLIPGGHGYTF	TGTGCCAGCTCACCACTAATTCCAGGGGGACATGGCTACACCTTC
TRBV4-1	-	few	TRBJ1-1	CASSSQGPAEAFF	TGCGCCAGCAGTTCACAGGGTCCCGCTGAAGCTTTCTTT
TRBV5-1	TRBD2	-	TRBJ2-3	CASSLGGELAGGPATQYF	TGCGCCAGCAGCTTGGGGGGAGAGTTAGCGGGGGGGCCTGCTACGCAGTATTTT
TRBV6-5	TRBD1	once	TRBJ1-1	CASTTQGQGRTEAFF	TGTGCCAGCACCACGCAAGGACAGGGGAGGACTGAAGCTTTCTTT
TRBV7-2	TRBD1	-	TRBJ2-3	CASSTEGTDPSTDTQYF	TGTGCCAGCAGCACGGAAGGGACAGACCCTAGCACAGATACGCAGTATTTT
TRBV5-1	TRBD1	-	TRBJ1-2	CASSYGQGGGGYTF	TGCGCCAGCAGCTACGGACAGGGCGGCGGTGGCTACACCTTC
TRBV4-3	TRBD2	few	TRBJ2-3	CASSYQGLAGADTQYF	TGCGCCAGCAGCTATCAAGGACTAGCGGGCGCAGATACGCAGTATTTT
TRBV6-1	-	-	TRBJ1-1	CASNPEGFLNTEAFF	TGTGCCAGCAATCCGGAGGGGTTCCTGAACACTGAAGCTTTCTTT
TRBV5-5	-	-	TRBJ1-4	CASSLSWGEKLFF	TGTGCCAGCAGCTTGTCGTGGGGCGAAAAACTGTTTTTT
TRBV11-2	TRBD1	-	TRBJ1-4	CASSLTRDRGRDEKLFF	TGTGCCAGCAGCCTAACCCGGGACAGGGGGCGAGATGAAAAACTGTTTTTT
TRBV4-1	TRBD2	-	TRBJ2-1	CASSPLAGGPRSYNEQFF	TGCGCCAGCAGCCCACTAGCGGGGGGGCCCCGTTCCTACAATGAGCAGTTCTTC
TRBV27	TRBD1	-	TRBJ1-1	CASSLTPGQRSEAFF	TGTGCCAGCAGTTTAACACCGGGACAGCGTTCTGAAGCTTTCTTT
TRBV6-6	TRBD1	once	TRBJ2-7	CASSSPGQGPYEQYF	TGTGCCAGCAGTTCCCCGGGACAGGGTCCTTACGAGCAGTACTTC
TRBV7-2	TRBD1	-	TRBJ1-6	CASSYPGQLVSPLHF	TGTGCCAGCAGCTACCCGGGACAGCTAGTTTCACCCCTCCACTTT
TRBV9	TRBD1	-	TRBJ1-6	CASSVWRDSNNSPLHF	TGTGCCAGCAGCGTATGGCGGGACAGTAATAATTCACCCCTCCACTTT